The 9 T cell receptor beta chains reported below all come from one sample, sequenced in a study of blood T cells in healthy people across ages (dated by TCRdb to between 2014 and 2017). The method behind the library was 5' RACE. The sequencer was an Illumina HiSeq 2500. The second PCR ran for about 7 to 11 cycles and used a J-beta primer mix along with a sample-barcoded 5' primer. TCRdb applied fastp at Q25 and MiXCR to the public reads, then kept only in-frame beta chains. CDR3 protein sequences are deduplicated, and each keeps its most common genes and DNA. This sample holds 1.5 million to 2 million distinct CDR3 sequences; over 25% were observed only once. Of the sample, about 7.7% falls within the top ten clones. The sequencing input was blood. These receptors were obtained from a woman in her thirties in good health.

The table lists this clonotype with a few counts. The DNA of the CDR3 is TGTGCCAGCAGTGCTAGGGGCGGGCGGGATTCGGATGAGCAGTTCTTC. It codes for CASSARGGRDSDEQFF. The chain employs TRBV2 and TRBJ2-1; D perhaps matches TRBD2 (6 bases). Germline V gene data show CDR1 as SNHLY and CDR2 as FYNNEI. Trimming removed 4 bases at V and 8 bases at J, with 21 bases between. The CDR3 consists of 16 residues. Looking up the rest from reference TRBV2 and TRBJ2-1 gives the full variable domain: EPEVTQTPSHQVTQMGQEVILRCVPISNHLYFYWYRQILGQKVEFLVSFYNNEISEKSEIFDDQFSVERPDGSNFTLKIRSTKLEDSAMYFCASSARGGRDSDEQFFGPGTRLTVL.

V gene TRBV20-1 combines with J gene TRBJ2-1, with 7 bases fitting TRBD2. The V gene end was trimmed by 6 bases and the J gene end by 3 bases; junction bases not matched to a gene: 8. The CDR3 sequence is 14 residues long. In germline, CDR1 is DFQATT, CDR2 SNEGSKA (reference sequence). The CDR3 nucleotides read TGCAGTGCCCCAGGTTCTAGCGGCTACAATGAGCAGTTCTTC. Protein sequence: CSAPGSSGYNEQFF.

Comment on this clonotype: A clone one base away is much larger, so this may be a read error. The gene calls are TRBV5-1 and TRBJ2-3, with a weak D call TRBD2 (5 bases). Germline V gene sequence: CDR1 SGHRS, CDR2 YFSETQ. V dropped 0 bases and J dropped 4 bases, with 15 bases sitting between them. This CDR3 is 16 amino acids long. This CDR3 is CASSLDASVGADTQYF. The CDR3 nucleotides are TGCGCCAGCAGCTTGGACGCCTCCGTCGGGGCAGATACGCAGTATTTT.

This clonotype was recorded at least ten times. The V gene is TRBV29-1, the J gene TRBJ1-2; D call uncertain. Trimming stripped 0 bases from V and 7 bases from J, with 6 bases between. Per the germline V gene, CDR1 is SQVTM and CDR2 is ANQGSEA. The CDR3 covers 11 residues. DNA for the CDR3: TGCAGCGTTGAAGATCTTGCTGGCTACACCTTC. The encoded protein is CSVEDLAGYTF. Full variable domain (outside the CDR3, taken from reference TRBV29-1 and TRBJ1-2): SAVISQKPSRDICQRGTSLTIQCQVDSQVTMMFWYRQQPGQSLTLIATANQGSEATYESGFVIDKFPISRPNLTFSTLTVSNMSPEDSSIYLCSVEDLAGYTFGSGTRLTVV.

This sequence joins TRBV2 and TRBJ2-7, with D perhaps given as TRBD1 or TRBD2 (6 bases each). V gave up 2 bases and J gave up 5 bases, with 10 bases separating them. The CDR3 spans 13 residues. Germline CDR1 is SNHLY and CDR2 is FYNNEI. CDR3 coding DNA: TGTGCCAGCAGTGAACTAGGGGGGAACGAGCAGTACTTC. Translating it yields CASSELGGNEQYF.

The V and J genes are TRBV15 and TRBJ2-5; 8 bases align to TRBD1. V shed 5 bases and J 1 base; nucleotides not matched to a gene: 6. The CDR3 spans 15 residues. Germline values: CDR1 LNHNV, CDR2 YYDKDF (reference sequence). CDR3 sequence (DNA): TGTGCCACCAGCTCCCCGGACAGGGCCCAAGAGACCCAGTACTTC. It encodes CATSSPDRAQETQYF.

The V gene is TRBV6-2 or TRBV6-3, the J gene TRBJ2-1, with D perhaps assigned TRBD1 or TRBD2 (5 bases each). Between the trimmed V and J ends, which lost 5 bases and 2 bases, there was a span of 13 bases. Germline V gene sequence: CDR1 MNHEY, CDR2 SVGEGT. There are 15 residues in the CDR3. CDR3 in amino acids: CASSPWDQTYNEQFF. DNA for the CDR3: TGTGCCAGCAGTCCGTGGGACCAAACCTACAATGAGCAGTTCTTC.

This chain uses TRBV11-3 with TRBJ2-1; a weak D match, TRBD2 (7 bases). This CDR3 has 13 amino acids. Trimming took off 4 bases at V and 10 bases at J, with 14 bases between the two ends. CDR1 is SGHNT and CDR2 is YENEEA in the germline V gene. CDR3 DNA: TGTGCCAGCAGCTCTTGGGAGGGGGTCGAGCAGTTCTTC. Translation: CASSSWEGVEQFF.

The sample holds many counts of this clonotype. The chain employs TRBV7-2 and TRBJ2-3; D is possibly TRBD2 (5 bases). Deletions cut 0 bases from V and 1 base from J, with 11 bases between. Germline CDR1 SGHTA, CDR2 FQGNSA. This CDR3 region has 16 residues. The CDR3 protein is CASSLARLAGTDTQYF. CDR3 sequence (DNA): TGTGCCAGCAGCTTAGCGCGGCTAGCAGGCACAGATACGCAGTATTTT.